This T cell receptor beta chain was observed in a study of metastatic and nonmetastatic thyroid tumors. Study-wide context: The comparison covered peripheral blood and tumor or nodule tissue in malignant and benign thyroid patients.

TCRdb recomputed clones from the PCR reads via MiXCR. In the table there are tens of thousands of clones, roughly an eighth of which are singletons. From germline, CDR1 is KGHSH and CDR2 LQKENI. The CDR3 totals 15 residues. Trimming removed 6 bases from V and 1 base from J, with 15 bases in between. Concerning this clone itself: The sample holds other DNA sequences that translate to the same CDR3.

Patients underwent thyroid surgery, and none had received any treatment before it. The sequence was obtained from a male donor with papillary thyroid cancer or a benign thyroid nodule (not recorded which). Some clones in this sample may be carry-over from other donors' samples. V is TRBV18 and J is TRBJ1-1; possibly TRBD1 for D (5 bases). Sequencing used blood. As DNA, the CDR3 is TGTGCCAGCTCGACCCCGGGGGGGAGGAACACTGAAGCTTTCTTT. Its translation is CASSTPGGRNTEAFF.